Shown below are 24 T cell receptor beta chains from a single sample sequenced in a study of T cell clones after liver transplantation. Clones were read by immunoSEQ multiplex PCR, and TCRdb kept only the in-frame ones, dropping some. The repertoire consists of more than 95,000 clones, with around 86% occurring once and the leading ten covering around 0.94%. Sequenced material: CD4+ T cells from blood, taken before liver transplant. The receptors stem from a human donor who received a liver transplant.

V is TRBV7-2 and J is TRBJ2-5; D perhaps matches TRBD2 (6 bases). Germline V gene data show CDR1 as SGHTA and CDR2 as FQGNSA. V dropped 5 bases and J dropped 5 bases, with 21 bases sitting between them. This CDR3 comprises 16 residues. The CDR3 DNA is TGTGCCAGCAGCCTCTCAGCGGGCCCACAATTGGAGACCCAGTACTTC. Translation gives CASSLSAGPQLETQYF.

The CDR3 nucleotides read TGTGCCAGCACGTCGGGGTGGGGTAATCAGCCCCAGCATTTT. Translated, it gives CASTSGWGNQPQHF. This chain connects TRBV6-5 to TRBJ1-5; no clear D gene. The CDR3 length is 14 residues. With 7 bases removed from V and 4 bases from J, the gap between germline ends came to 14 bases. Germline CDR1 is MNHEY and CDR2 is SVGAGI.

This clone was observed a single time. This chain uses TRBV5-5 with TRBJ2-7; D may be TRBD1 (5 bases). V lost 4 bases and J lost 0, with 14 bases in between. CDR3 size: 15 residues. Per germline, CDR1 SGHKS and CDR2 YYEKEE (reference sequence). CDR3 residues: CASSADRTHSYEQYF. Written as DNA, the CDR3 is TGTGCCAGCAGCGCGGACCGGACACACTCCTACGAGCAGTACTTC.

This clone was seen just once. The chain employs TRBV6-1 and TRBJ2-3, with TRBD2 matching over 9 bases. Germline CDR1 MNHNS, CDR2 SASEGT. This CDR3 has 14 amino acids. V shed 7 bases and J 4 bases; nucleotides not matched to a gene: 6. The CDR3 DNA sequence: TGTGCCAGCATGGTAGGCGGGAGGGCAGATACGCAGTATTTT. Residues: CASMVGGRADTQYF.

The genes are TRBV5-6 and TRBJ1-1, with 7 bases fitting TRBD1. Per the germline V gene, CDR1 is SGHDT and CDR2 is YYEEEE. This CDR3 is built from 14 residues. Unmatched junction bases numbered 9, after V lost 0 bases and J lost 10 bases. The CDR3 sequence: CASSLVGGAGVAFF. The CDR3 DNA sequence: TGTGCCAGCAGCTTGGTAGGGGGCGCGGGGGTAGCTTTCTTT.

The J gene is TRBJ1-1, the V gene TRBV12-5; a possible D gene is TRBD1 (5 bases). The CDR3 has 15 residues. Trimming removed 5 bases from V and 1 base from J, with 14 bases in between. Germline V gene sequence: CDR1 LGHNT, CDR2 FRNRAP. The CDR3 DNA reads TGTGCTAGTGGTCCGGAGGGGCGAAGGAACACTGAAGCTTTCTTT. This translates into CASGPEGRRNTEAFF. Variable domain in full (rest from reference TRBV12-5 and TRBJ1-1): DARVTQTPRHKVTEMGQEVTMRCQPILGHNTVFWYRQTMMQGLELLAYFRNRAPLDDSGMPKDRFSAEMPDATLATLKIQPSEPRDSAVYFCASGPEGRRNTEAFFGQGTRLTVV.

The rearrangement joins TRBV7-9 to TRBJ1-5, with 7 nucleotides matching TRBD1. The V gene end was trimmed by 1 base and the J gene end by 5 bases; junction bases not matched to a gene: 2. The CDR3 contains 14 residues. CDR1 and CDR2 from the germline V gene are SEHNR and FQNEAQ (reference sequence). The CDR3 DNA sequence: TGTGCCAGCAGCTTAGGGCAGGGGGATCAGCCCCAGCATTTT. Protein: CASSLGQGDQPQHF.

The chain combines TRBV6-5 with TRBJ1-4, with 10 bases matching TRBD1. The CDR3 is 16 amino acids. Per germline, CDR1 MNHEY and CDR2 SVGAGI. The V gene end was trimmed by 0 bases and the J gene end by 4 bases; junction bases not matched to a gene: 2. The CDR3 DNA reads as TGTGCCAGCAGTTACTCCCGGACAGGGGGTAATGAAAAACTGTTTTTT. It specifies CASSYSRTGGNEKLFF.

The chain combines TRBV6-4 with TRBJ1-1; TRBD1 aligns across 7 bases. Trimming cost V 5 bases and J 1 base; bases outside gene matches: 7. The CDR3 consists of 15 residues. The germline gives CDR1 MRHNA, CDR2 SNTAGT. The CDR3 here is CASSPGDRENTEAFF. DNA of the CDR3: TGTGCCAGCAGTCCCGGGGACAGAGAGAACACTGAAGCTTTCTTT.

The CDR3 DNA is TGCAGCGTTGTCGGACAGGGAATCGCAGATACGCAGTATTTT. Residues: CSVVGQGIADTQYF. The gene calls are TRBV29-1 and TRBJ2-3; 8 bases are shared with TRBD1. The trim removed 4 bases at V and 4 bases at J, leaving 7 bases unmatched. Germline V gene lookup returns CDR1 SQVTM and CDR2 ANQGSEA. This CDR3 has 14 residues.

This chain uses TRBV7-2 with TRBJ1-1; D gene uncertain. The CDR3 consists of 15 residues. Deletions cut 5 bases from V and 4 bases from J, with 17 bases between. CDR1 is SGHTA, CDR2 FQGNSA, per germline. CDR3: CASSPRGPLRTEAFF. The CDR3 region has the DNA TGTGCCAGCAGCCCTCGAGGACCACTTCGCACTGAAGCTTTCTTT.

The V gene is TRBV7-8, the J gene TRBJ1-5, with D perhaps matching TRBD1 (5 bases). The CDR3 loop spans 15 amino acids. Germline V gene sequence: CDR1 SGHVS, CDR2 FQNEAQ. Trimming took off 6 bases at V and 0 bases at J, with 12 bases between the two ends. CDR3 coding DNA: TGTGCCAGCAGTCTTGACAGTTATAGCAATCAGCCCCAGCATTTT. This sequence encodes CASSLDSYSNQPQHF.

The chain joins TRBV4-3 to TRBJ2-2, with no clear D. V lost 2 bases to trimming and J lost 4 bases, with 11 bases between them. The CDR3 has 15 residues. The V gene's germline CDR1 is LGHNA and CDR2 YSLEER. DNA of the CDR3: TGCGCCAGCAGCCAACACCGCTCGGGCACCGGGGAGCTGTTTTTT. As protein: CASSQHRSGTGELFF.

This clone was seen just once. The chain carries TRBV4-1 and TRBJ2-7, with a possible D match to TRBD1 (6 bases). This CDR3 spans 13 amino acids. The germline V and J ends were trimmed by 0 bases and 9 bases, with 12 bases remaining between them. The V gene's germline CDR1 is MGHRA and CDR2 YSYEKL. The DNA for the CDR3 is TGCGCCAGCAGCCAAGACCCAGGGGCGCGGCAGTACTTC. This codes for CASSQDPGARQYF.

The gene calls are TRBV2 and TRBJ1-5; the match to TRBD1 covers 8 bases. CDR1 SNHLY and CDR2 FYNNEI come from the germline V gene. The V and J ends lost 9 bases and 0 bases, in that order; junction bases with no gene match: 4. The CDR3 is 14 residues long. As DNA, the CDR3 is TGTGCCAGTAAGGACAGGGTTAGCAATCAGCCCCAGCATTTT. Its translation is CASKDRVSNQPQHF. Looking up the rest from reference TRBV2 and TRBJ1-5 gives the full variable domain: EPEVTQTPSHQVTQMGQEVILRCVPISNHLYFYWYRQILGQKVEFLVSFYNNEISEKSEIFDDQFSVERPDGSNFTLKIRSTKLEDSAMYFCASKDRVSNQPQHFGDGTRLSIL.

This clone has just a few counts. The CDR3 here is CASTHRGSGYTF. The CDR3 DNA follows: TGTGCCAGCACCCACAGGGGGAGTGGCTACACCTTC. The chain is built from TRBV6-6 and TRBJ1-2; TRBD1 aligns across 8 bases. The CDR3 runs to 12 residues. Germline V gives CDR1 MNHNY, CDR2 SVGAGI (reference sequence). Unmatched junction bases numbered 5, after V lost 7 bases and J lost 7 bases.

This chain links TRBV6-1 with TRBJ2-3; D gene uncertain. The germline V gene has CDR1 MNHNS and CDR2 SASEGT. The CDR3 extends over 11 amino acids. V lost 8 bases and J 0 bases, leaving 3 bases between the germline ends. This chain's CDR3 is CASASTDTQYF. DNA for the CDR3: TGTGCCAGCGCTAGCACAGATACGCAGTATTTT.

The chain recombines TRBV29-1 with TRBJ2-1; 8 bases line up with TRBD1. This CDR3 has 12 residues. The V and J ends lost 5 bases and 6 bases, in that order; junction bases with no gene match: 3. Germline V gene lookup returns CDR1 SQVTM and CDR2 ANQGSEA. CDR3 DNA: TGCAGCGTTTCTACAGGGGGCAATGAGCAGTTCTTC. Residues: CSVSTGGNEQFF.

The rearrangement joins TRBV10-1 to TRBJ1-4; 9 bases map to TRBD1. CDR3 length: 16 residues. Unmatched junction bases numbered 11, after V lost 6 bases and J lost 6 bases. Germline-derived CDR1 and CDR2 are WNHNN and SYGVQD (reference sequence). The CDR3 region is CASRKNRGQRYEKLFF. The CDR3 DNA follows: TGCGCCAGCAGAAAGAACAGGGGGCAGAGGTATGAAAAACTGTTTTTT.

The chain joins TRBV28 to TRBJ1-2; TRBD1 is a possible D gene (5 bases). V was cut by 7 bases and J by 4 bases, with 19 bases left in between. The germline V gene has CDR1 MDHEN and CDR2 SYDVKM. The CDR3 totals 15 residues. CDR3 in amino acids: CASTGQGGLSYGYTF. CDR3 coding DNA: TGTGCCAGCACCGGGCAGGGCGGTCTTTCCTATGGCTACACCTTC.

The sample holds a few counts of this clone. The chain couples TRBV7-2 to TRBJ2-2; D is tentatively TRBD1 or TRBD2 (6 bases each). The CDR3 contains 15 residues. The V and J ends lost 3 bases and 4 bases respectively, with 12 bases between them. The germline V gene has CDR1 SGHTA and CDR2 FQGNSA. This CDR3 is CASSFGGHTTGELFF. CDR3 in DNA: TGTGCCAGCAGCTTTGGGGGGCACACCACCGGGGAGCTGTTTTTT.

The chain uses TRBV7-2 and TRBJ2-1; the match to TRBD1 covers 10 bases. This CDR3 region has 15 residues. Trimming cost V 5 bases and J 3 bases; bases outside gene matches: 4. In germline, CDR1 is SGHTA, CDR2 FQGNSA. CDR3 sequence: CASSPDRGRYNEQFF. The CDR3 DNA is TGTGCCAGCAGCCCCGACAGGGGGCGCTACAATGAGCAGTTCTTC.

V gene TRBV4-3 combines with J gene TRBJ2-7; the D gene is possibly TRBD2 (5 bases). The CDR3 runs to 16 residues. Trimming took off 0 bases at V and 0 bases at J, with 12 bases between the two ends. Germline V CDR1 and CDR2: LGHNA, YSLEER. CDR3 amino acids: CASSQDRKRSSYEQYF. DNA for the CDR3: TGCGCCAGCAGCCAAGATCGAAAGCGGAGCTCCTACGAGCAGTACTTC.

This chain connects TRBV19 to TRBJ1-1; tentatively, D is TRBD1 (6 bases). This CDR3 is built from 16 residues. The germline V gene has CDR1 LNHDA and CDR2 SQIVND (reference sequence). Between the trimmed V and J ends, which lost 5 bases and 4 bases, there was a span of 20 bases. The CDR3, as DNA: TGTGCCAGTAGTCCCGGGACAAGGGGAAGAGGCACTGAAGCTTTCTTT. Amino acids: CASSPGTRGRGTEAFF.